This entry features one TCR beta chain sequence. This specimen belongs to a study of radiotherapy plus CTLA-4 blockade in lung cancer. Study at large: Of all patients, 15% to 20% responded objectively and 31% showed disease control.

The method was immunoSEQ multiplex PCR; TCRdb's version includes in-frame clones alone and lacks a portion of them. The sample has about 57,000 clones, 70% to 85% seen once; the top ten hold roughly 15%. Germline loops: CDR1 SGDLS, CDR2 YYNGEE. V was trimmed by 2 bases and J by 4 bases, leaving 7 bases between them. This CDR3 has 13 amino acids. This chain links TRBV9 with TRBJ2-1; D gene uncertain. This specimen consisted of peripheral blood, obtained from a patient treated with radiotherapy plus ipilimumab. This receptor was obtained from a human donor with non-small cell lung cancer who had a complete response to radiotherapy plus ipilimumab. The DNA for the CDR3 is TGTGCCAGCAGCGTTCAGGCGTACAATGAGCAGTTCTTC. Protein: CASSVQAYNEQFF.